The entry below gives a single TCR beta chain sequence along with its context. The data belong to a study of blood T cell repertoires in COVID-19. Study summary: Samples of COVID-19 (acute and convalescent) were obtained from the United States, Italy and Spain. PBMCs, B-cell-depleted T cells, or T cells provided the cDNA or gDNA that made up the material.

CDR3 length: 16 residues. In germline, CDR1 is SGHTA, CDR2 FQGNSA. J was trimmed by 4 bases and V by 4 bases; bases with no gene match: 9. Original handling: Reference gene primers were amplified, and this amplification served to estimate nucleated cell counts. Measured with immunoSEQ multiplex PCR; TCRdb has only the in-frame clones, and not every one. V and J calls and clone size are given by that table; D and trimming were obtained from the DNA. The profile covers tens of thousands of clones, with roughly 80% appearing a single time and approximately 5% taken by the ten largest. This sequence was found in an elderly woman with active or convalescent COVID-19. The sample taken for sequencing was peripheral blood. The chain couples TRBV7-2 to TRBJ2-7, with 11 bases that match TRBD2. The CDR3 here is CASSSRASGRLYEQYF. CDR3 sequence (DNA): TGTGCCAGCAGCTCTAGGGCTAGCGGGAGGTTGTACGAGCAGTACTTC.